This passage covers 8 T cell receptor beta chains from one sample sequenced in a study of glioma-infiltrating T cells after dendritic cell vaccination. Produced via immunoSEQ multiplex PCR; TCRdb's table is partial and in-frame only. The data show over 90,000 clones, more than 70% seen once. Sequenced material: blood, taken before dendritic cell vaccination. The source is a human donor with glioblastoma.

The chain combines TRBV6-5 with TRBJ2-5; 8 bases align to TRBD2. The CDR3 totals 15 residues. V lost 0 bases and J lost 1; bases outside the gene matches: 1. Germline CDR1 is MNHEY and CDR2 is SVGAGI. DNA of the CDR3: TGTGCCAGCAGTTACTCGGCGGGGGGCCAAGAGACCCAGTACTTC. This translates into CASSYSAGGQETQYF.

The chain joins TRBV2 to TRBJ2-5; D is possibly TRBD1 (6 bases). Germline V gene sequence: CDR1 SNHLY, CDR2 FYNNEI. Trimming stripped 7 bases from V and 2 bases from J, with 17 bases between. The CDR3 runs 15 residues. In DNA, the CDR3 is TGTGCCAGCAATCGACCGACAGGAGTTCAAGAGACCCAGTACTTC. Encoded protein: CASNRPTGVQETQYF.

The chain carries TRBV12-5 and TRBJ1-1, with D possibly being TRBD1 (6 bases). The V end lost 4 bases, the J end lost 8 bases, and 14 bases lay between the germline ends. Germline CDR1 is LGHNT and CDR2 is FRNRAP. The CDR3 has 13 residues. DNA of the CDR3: TGTGCTAGTGGTTCATTCTTTACAGGGGAAGCTTTCTTT. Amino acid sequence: CASGSFFTGEAFF.

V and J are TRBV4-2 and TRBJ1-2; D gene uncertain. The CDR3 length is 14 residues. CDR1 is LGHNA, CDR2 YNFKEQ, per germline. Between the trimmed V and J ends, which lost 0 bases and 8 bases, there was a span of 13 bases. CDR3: CASSQEERWAGYTF. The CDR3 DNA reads TGTGCCAGCAGCCAAGAAGAACGGTGGGCAGGCTACACCTTC.

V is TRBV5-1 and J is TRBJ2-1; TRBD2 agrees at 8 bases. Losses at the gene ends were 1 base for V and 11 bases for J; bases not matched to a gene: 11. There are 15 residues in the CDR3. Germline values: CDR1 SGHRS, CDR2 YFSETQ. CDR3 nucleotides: TGCGCCAGCAGCTTGCCCCCTAGCGGGCCGGGAAAGCAGTTCTTC. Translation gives CASSLPPSGPGKQFF.

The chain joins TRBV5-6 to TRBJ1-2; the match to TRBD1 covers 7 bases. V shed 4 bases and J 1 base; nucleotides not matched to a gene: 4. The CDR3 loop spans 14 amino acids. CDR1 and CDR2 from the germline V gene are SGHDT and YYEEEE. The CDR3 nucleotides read TGTGCCAGCAGCCGGGACAGAAGTAACTATGGCTACACCTTC. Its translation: CASSRDRSNYGYTF.

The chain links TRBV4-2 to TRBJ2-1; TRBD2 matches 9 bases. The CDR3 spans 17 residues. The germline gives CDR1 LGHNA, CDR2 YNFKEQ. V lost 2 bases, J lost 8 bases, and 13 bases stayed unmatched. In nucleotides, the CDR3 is TGTGCCAGCAGCCAATACATATGGGGGACTAGCTTCGATGAGCAGTTCTTC. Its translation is CASSQYIWGTSFDEQFF.

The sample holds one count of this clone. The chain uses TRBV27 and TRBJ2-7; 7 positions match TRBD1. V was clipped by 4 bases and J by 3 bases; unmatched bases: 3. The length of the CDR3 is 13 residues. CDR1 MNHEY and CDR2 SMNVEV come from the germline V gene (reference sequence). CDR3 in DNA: TGTGCCAGCAGTTCGGGACAGTACTACGAGCAGTACTTC. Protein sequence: CASSSGQYYEQYF.